This T cell receptor (beta chain) was identified in a study of Graves' ophthalmopathy and Graves' hyperthyroidism. This clonotype was detected only a few times. V was pared by 3 bases and J by 4 bases, with 16 bases between. From germline, CDR1 is MRHNA and CDR2 SNTAGT. The CDR3 covers 15 residues. Beta-chain TCR CDR3 regions were amplified from RNA transcripts. HTBI-primed first-round RT-PCR preceded second-round multiplex PCR. TCRdb re-derived calls from the multiplex PCR reads in MiXCR, one entry per CDR3 protein. Among around 670,000 distinct CDR3 sequences listed, roughly two fifths were seen once.

The sample taken for sequencing was peripheral blood. The V call is TRBV6-4, the J call TRBJ2-7; perhaps TRBD1 as D (6 bases). This sequence was found in an adult man with Graves' ophthalmopathy. DNA for the CDR3: TGTGCCAGCAGTGAAATCAGGGGCTTAGCGTACGAGCAGTACTTC. This codes for CASSEIRGLAYEQYF.